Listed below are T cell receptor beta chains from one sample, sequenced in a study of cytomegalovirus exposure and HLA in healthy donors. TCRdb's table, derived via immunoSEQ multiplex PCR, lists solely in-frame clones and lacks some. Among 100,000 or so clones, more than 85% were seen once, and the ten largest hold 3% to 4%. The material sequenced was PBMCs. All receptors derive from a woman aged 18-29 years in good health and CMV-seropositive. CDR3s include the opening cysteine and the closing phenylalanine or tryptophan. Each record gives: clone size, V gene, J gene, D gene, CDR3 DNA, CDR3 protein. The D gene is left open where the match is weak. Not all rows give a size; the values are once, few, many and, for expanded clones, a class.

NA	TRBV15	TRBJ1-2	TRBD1	TGTGCCACCAGCAGCACCGGCGGACAGGGTATTGGCTACACCTTC	CATSSTGGQGIGYTF
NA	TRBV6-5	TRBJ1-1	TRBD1	TGTGCCAGTTATACGGACAGGGCAGCTGAAGCTTTCTTT	CASYTDRAAEAFF
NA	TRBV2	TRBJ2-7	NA	TGTGCCAGCAGTGATTCTTACGAGCAGTACTTC	CASSDSYEQYF
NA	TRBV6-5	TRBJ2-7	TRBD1	TGTGCCAGCCGAAACCACAGGGGGCGCGCATACGAGCAGTACTTC	CASRNHRGRAYEQYF
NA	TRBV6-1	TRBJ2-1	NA	TGTGCCAGCAGTGAAATTTCCGGGGGAGGTGAGCAGTTCTTC	CASSEISGGGEQFF
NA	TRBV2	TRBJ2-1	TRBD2	TGTGCCAGCATCGAACTTCCGCTGATAGCGGGAGGGCGGGAGCAGTTCTTC	CASIELPLIAGGREQFF
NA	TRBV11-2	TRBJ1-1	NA	TGTGCCAGCAGCTCGGGCATGGCGGGAGGAGGAACTGAAGCTTTCTTT	CASSSGMAGGGTEAFF
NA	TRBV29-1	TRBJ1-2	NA	TGCAGCGTTACTTCGGGAAGCGGCTACACCTTC	CSVTSGSGYTF
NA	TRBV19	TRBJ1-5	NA	TGTGCCAGTAGCAAAGGGGTTCAGCCCCAGCATTTT	CASSKGVQPQHF
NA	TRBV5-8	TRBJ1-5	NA	TGTGCCAGCAGGGGGGGGCCAGGGCCCACATCACTCCAGCCCCAGCATTTT	CASRGGPGPTSLQPQHF
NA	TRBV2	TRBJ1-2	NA	TGTGCCAGCGGGGCGGAGAACTATGGCTACACCTTC	CASGAENYGYTF
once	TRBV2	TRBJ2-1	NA	TGTGCCAGCAGTGAAGCCCTCCTACCCAATGAGCAGTTCTTC	CASSEALLPNEQFF
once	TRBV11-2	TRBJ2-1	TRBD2	TGTGCCAGCAGGTCGCTAGCGGGAGAGGGGAATGAGCAGTTCTTC	CASRSLAGEGNEQFF
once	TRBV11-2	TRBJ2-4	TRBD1	TGTGCCAGCAGCCACCTTATTGGACAGGGACAAAACATTCAGTACTTC	CASSHLIGQGQNIQYF
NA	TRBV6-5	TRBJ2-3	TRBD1	TGTGCCAGCAGTTTAACCACAGGGGGCAGGGTAGATACGCAGTATTTT	CASSLTTGGRVDTQYF
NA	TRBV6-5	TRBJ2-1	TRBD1	TGTGCCAGCAGAAAAGGACAGGGGGTTTACAATGAGCAGTTCTTC	CASRKGQGVYNEQFF
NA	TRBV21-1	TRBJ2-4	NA	TGTGCCAGCAGCAAATTAGAGGATCCGGGACACCTAATGCACATTCAGTACTTC	CASSKLEDPGHLMHIQYF
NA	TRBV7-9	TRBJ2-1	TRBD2	TGTGCCAGCTCGACTAGCGGTCACAATGAGCAGTTCTTC	CASSTSGHNEQFF
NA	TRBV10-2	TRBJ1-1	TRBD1	TGCGCCAGCAGTGAGTCGAAGCTGAACAGGGGACCCTCGAACACTGAAGCTTTCTTT	CASSESKLNRGPSNTEAFF
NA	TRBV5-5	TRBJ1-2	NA	TGTGCCAGCAGCTTCGATCTGAGGGCCCCTTCCCTCGGGGACTATGGCTACACCTTC	CASSFDLRAPSLGDYGYTF
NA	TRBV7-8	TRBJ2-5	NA	TGTGCCAGCAGCCTAGGCGCCGTGGAGACCCAGTACTTC	CASSLGAVETQYF
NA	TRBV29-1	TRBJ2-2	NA	TGCAGCGTCGCGAGGGATCAGAACACCGGGGAGCTGTTTTTT	CSVARDQNTGELFF
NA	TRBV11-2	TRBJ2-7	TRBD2	TGTGCCAGCAGCCCCGACCGAATTAGCGGGGGCGACGAGCAGTACTTC	CASSPDRISGGDEQYF
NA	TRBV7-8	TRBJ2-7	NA	TGTGCCAGCAGCTTAGGGCCTCCGAGACTAGTGCCCCACGAGCAGTACTTC	CASSLGPPRLVPHEQYF
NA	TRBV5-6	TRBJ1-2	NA	TGTGCCAGCAGCCCGGACAGCCTAGATGGCTACACCTTC	CASSPDSLDGYTF
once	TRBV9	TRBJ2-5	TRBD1	TGTGCCAGCAGCGTAGACAGGGGCCAAGAGACCCAGTACTTC	CASSVDRGQETQYF